The subject of this entry is one T cell receptor beta chain. The data were obtained in a study of blood T cell repertoires in COVID-19. Only in-frame clones appear in the TCRdb table, and some are missing; sequencing was by immunoSEQ multiplex PCR. This sample carries roughly 30,000 clones, approximately 82% of them seen once, and the ten largest clones take less than 9%. V lost 3 bases, J lost 4 bases, and 3 bases stayed unmatched. Germline V gene lookup returns CDR1 LNHNV and CDR2 YYDKDF (reference sequence). The length of the CDR3 is 16 residues. The sequence was obtained from a woman aged 60 to 75 with acute or convalescent COVID-19. J is TRBJ2-3 and V is TRBV15; TRBD2 aligns across 14 bases. The specimen sequenced was peripheral blood. The CDR3 region has the DNA TGTGCCACCAGCAGGTTGACTAGCGGGGGGGCAGATACGCAGTATTTT. Its translation is CATSRLTSGGADTQYF.